This T cell receptor beta chain was sequenced in a study of blood T cell repertoires in COVID-19. CDR3 length: 15 amino acids. Germline V gene lookup returns CDR1 SGHAT and CDR2 FQNNGV. With 0 bases removed from V and 4 bases from J, the gap between germline ends came to 7 bases. Clones were read by immunoSEQ multiplex PCR, and TCRdb kept only the in-frame ones, dropping some. The table records tens of thousands of clones, 60% to 85% of them present only once. This TCR was sampled from a man in his 60s with acute or convalescent COVID-19. Sequencing used peripheral blood. The chain has TRBV11-2 and TRBJ2-6; D is possibly TRBD2 (5 bases). This CDR3 is CASSLDTGGANVLTF. As DNA, the CDR3 is TGTGCCAGCAGCTTAGACACGGGGGGGGCCAACGTCCTGACTTTC.